The next 31 T cell receptor beta chains were all read from a single sample in a study of T cell responses to AZD1222 COVID-19 vaccine. The method was immunoSEQ multiplex PCR; TCRdb's version includes in-frame clones alone and lacks a portion of them. The sample has more than 100,000 clones, over 85% seen once; the top ten hold roughly 4.1%. Sequenced here: peripheral blood, sampled on day 0 of AZD1222 vaccination. The receptors stem from an adult in good health.

The chain uses TRBV28 and TRBJ1-6; D gene ambiguous. CDR1 MDHEN and CDR2 SYDVKM come from the germline V gene. With 7 bases removed from V and 13 bases from J, the gap between germline ends came to 20 bases. CDR3 length: 14 amino acids. CDR3 residues: CASKSGGSLEPLHF. CDR3 bases: TGTGCCAGCAAGTCAGGCGGATCCCTGGAGCCCCTCCACTTT.

The gene calls are TRBV5-5 and TRBJ2-7, with D possibly being TRBD1 (5 bases). V was clipped by 2 bases and J by 5 bases, with 11 bases between them. The germline gives CDR1 SGHKS, CDR2 YYEKEE (reference sequence). The CDR3 is 13 amino acids. CDR3 sequence (DNA): TGTGCCAGCAGCTTCCAGGGAATCGACGAGCAGTACTTC. It codes for CASSFQGIDEQYF. Variable domain in full (rest from reference TRBV5-5 and TRBJ2-7): DAGVTQSPTHLIKTRGQQVTLRCSPISGHKSVSWYQQVLGQGPQFIFQYYEKEERGRGNFPDRFSARQFPNYSSELNVNALLLGDSALYLCASSFQGIDEQYFGPGTRLTVT.

J is TRBJ2-1 and V is TRBV6-4, with 10 nucleotides matching TRBD2. With V trimmed by 4 bases and J by 8 bases, 8 bases remained unmatched. The CDR3 length is 15 residues. Germline loops: CDR1 MRHNA, CDR2 SNTAGT. In DNA, the CDR3 is TGTGCCAGCAGTGCCGGGGCTAGCGGGAGTGATGAGCAGTTCTTC. Residues: CASSAGASGSDEQFF.

The gene calls are TRBV10-2 and TRBJ2-5; 15 bases fit TRBD2. The germline V gene has CDR1 WSHSY and CDR2 SAAADI. V dropped 6 bases and J dropped 3; count of bases not matched to a gene: 8. This CDR3 region has 17 residues. The CDR3 loop reads CASSSRTSGRGEETQYF. In DNA, the CDR3 is TGCGCCAGCAGCAGCCGGACTAGCGGGAGGGGGGAAGAGACCCAGTACTTC.

The chain joins TRBV7-9 to TRBJ1-1, with a weak D call TRBD1 (5 bases). The CDR3 has 15 residues. Germline V gene lookup returns CDR1 SEHNR and CDR2 FQNEAQ (reference sequence). Trimming removed 5 bases at V and 4 bases at J, with 17 bases between. The DNA for the CDR3 is TGTGCCAGCAGCCCCCGGGGGGGGTCGAGCACTGAAGCTTTCTTT. Translation: CASSPRGGSSTEAFF.

The rearrangement links TRBV19 to TRBJ1-1; D ambiguous. The CDR3 is 14 residues long. Trimming left V 8 bases short and J 8 bases short, with 21 bases between. In germline, CDR1 is LNHDA, CDR2 SQIVND (reference sequence). CDR3 sequence: CASAMGNAGSEAFF. For the CDR3, the DNA is TGTGCCAGTGCAATGGGGAACGCGGGGTCGGAAGCTTTCTTT.

This chain joins TRBV7-8 and TRBJ2-2; a weak D match, TRBD2 (5 bases). Germline values: CDR1 SGHVS, CDR2 FQNEAQ. CDR3 length equals 17 residues. Trimming removed 1 base at V and 0 bases at J, with 12 bases between. The CDR3 region is CASSLVGIDANTGELFF. Here the CDR3 DNA reads TGTGCCAGCAGCTTAGTCGGGATCGACGCGAACACCGGGGAGCTGTTTTTT.

The gene calls are TRBV24-1 and TRBJ2-2; D is perhaps TRBD1 or TRBD2 (6 bases each). Germline V gene data show CDR1 as KGHDR and CDR2 as SFDVKD. The CDR3 sequence is 13 residues long. The V and J ends lost 4 bases and 9 bases respectively, with 11 bases between them. The CDR3 DNA reads TGTGCCACCAGTGACGGGGGCTCGCGGGAGCTGTTTTTT. This translates into CATSDGGSRELFF.

The V gene is TRBV28, the J gene TRBJ1-2; D may be TRBD1 (5 bases). With 2 bases removed from V and 6 bases from J, the gap between germline ends came to 16 bases. CDR1 and CDR2 (germline): MDHEN, SYDVKM. There are 15 residues in the CDR3. CDR3 amino acids: CASSLGLMGPHGYTF. DNA of the CDR3: TGTGCCAGCAGTTTAGGTCTAATGGGACCCCATGGCTACACCTTC.

The rearrangement links TRBV7-2 to TRBJ2-2, with 10 bases that match TRBD2. Germline values: CDR1 SGHTA, CDR2 FQGNSA. V shed 1 base and J 3 bases; nucleotides not matched to a gene: 8. CDR3 length equals 18 residues. CDR3 sequence (DNA): TGTGCCAGCAGCTTAGTGGCCGGACTAGCGGAATACACCGGGGAGCTGTTTTTT. Its translation is CASSLVAGLAEYTGELFF.

The rearrangement joins TRBV5-1 to TRBJ2-7; D is tentatively TRBD1 or TRBD2 (6 bases each). The V gene's germline CDR1 is SGHRS and CDR2 YFSETQ. The ends were cut back, 0 bases at V and 3 bases at J, with 10 bases in the middle. The CDR3 length is 14 residues. The CDR3 spells CASSLDRGLYEQYF. CDR3 nucleotides: TGCGCCAGCAGCTTGGATCGGGGGCTCTACGAGCAGTACTTC.

The CDR3 here is CAGTTGGGNEKLFF. CDR3 DNA sequence: TGTGCCGGGACGACCGGGGGAGGCAATGAAAAACTGTTTTTT. This sequence joins TRBV2 and TRBJ1-4; the D gene is possibly TRBD1 (5 bases). The CDR3 contains 14 residues. Trimming took off 11 bases at V and 5 bases at J, with 18 bases between the two ends. Germline V gene lookup returns CDR1 SNHLY and CDR2 FYNNEI. The full variable domain, its missing parts supplied by reference TRBV2 and TRBJ1-4, is EPEVTQTPSHQVTQMGQEVILRCVPISNHLYFYWYRQILGQKVEFLVSFYNNEISEKSEIFDDQFSVERPDGSNFTLKIRSTKLEDSAMYFCAGTTGGGNEKLFFGSGTQLSVL.

The V call is TRBV20-1, the J call TRBJ1-2; D is unclear. V lost 0 bases, J lost 8 bases, and 4 bases lay in between. The germline CDR1 and CDR2 sequences are DFQATT and SNEGSKA (reference sequence). The CDR3 length is 10 residues. CDR3: CSAREGGYTF. The CDR3 nucleotides are TGCAGTGCTAGAGAGGGGGGCTACACCTTC.

The chain couples TRBV5-1 to TRBJ2-5; 7 positions match TRBD1. Germline CDR1 and CDR2: SGHRS and YFSETQ. This CDR3 has 15 residues. Losses at the gene ends were 6 bases for V and 0 bases for J; bases not matched to a gene: 8. The CDR3 DNA is TGCGCCAGCACGGCACAGGGGACGTACCAAGAGACCCAGTACTTC. This codes for CASTAQGTYQETQYF.

This rearrangement joins TRBV7-8 to TRBJ2-1, with 14 bases that match TRBD2. CDR1 and CDR2 from the germline V gene are SGHVS and FQNEAQ. V dropped 5 bases and J dropped 8; count of bases not matched to a gene: 11. The CDR3 runs to 17 residues. CDR3 DNA: TGTGCCAGCAGCATTCCCCTCGGGACTAGCGGGAGTGATGAGCAGTTCTTC. As protein: CASSIPLGTSGSDEQFF.

The CDR3 DNA reads TGTGCCAGCAGTTACTCGGGCGAACTTAACTATGGCTACACCTTC. Translation: CASSYSGELNYGYTF. V gene TRBV6-6 combines with J gene TRBJ1-2, with unresolved D. Germline V gene lookup returns CDR1 MNHNY and CDR2 SVGAGI (reference sequence). The length of the CDR3 is 15 residues. With 0 bases removed from V and 1 base from J, the gap between germline ends came to 9 bases.

V is TRBV2 and J is TRBJ2-1; D remains ambiguous. The ends were cut back, 8 bases at V and 6 bases at J, with 17 bases in the middle. Germline V lookup: CDR1 SNHLY, CDR2 FYNNEI. CDR3 size: 14 residues. Written as DNA, the CDR3 is TGTGCCAGCGTCGGGTCCCCATCTGCCAATGAGCAGTTCTTC. Translating gives CASVGSPSANEQFF. Full variable domain (remainder filled in from reference TRBV2 and TRBJ2-1): EPEVTQTPSHQVTQMGQEVILRCVPISNHLYFYWYRQILGQKVEFLVSFYNNEISEKSEIFDDQFSVERPDGSNFTLKIRSTKLEDSAMYFCASVGSPSANEQFFGPGTRLTVL.

The chain employs TRBV6-5 and TRBJ1-6; 8 nucleotides agree with TRBD1. CDR3 length: 14 residues. The J segment lost 9 bases and the V segment lost 7 bases, leaving 8 bases of the junction unmatched. The germline V gene encodes CDR1 MNHEY and CDR2 SVGAGI. The CDR3 coding sequence is TGTGCCAGCACCGCTGACAGGGGAAGTTCACCCCTCCACTTT. Its protein product is CASTADRGSSPLHF.

The V and J genes are TRBV30 and TRBJ1-1, with D possibly matching TRBD1 (5 bases). V was shortened by 5 bases and J by 5 bases, with 15 bases between the two germline ends. Germline CDR1 is GTSNPN and CDR2 is SVGIG (reference sequence). The CDR3 has 13 residues. This CDR3 reads CAWGAGGGTEAFF. In DNA form, the CDR3 reads TGTGCCTGGGGGGCTGGGGGAGGGACTGAAGCTTTCTTT.

The gene calls are TRBV6-5 and TRBJ2-7, with D perhaps matching TRBD2 (6 bases). Looked up from germline, CDR1 is MNHEY and CDR2 is SVGAGI. V gave up 9 bases and J gave up 3 bases, with 15 bases separating them. The CDR3 consists of 13 residues. CDR3 in amino acids: CARLALALYEQYF. The CDR3 nucleotides are TGTGCCAGACTAGCACTAGCTCTCTACGAGCAGTACTTC.

The chain combines TRBV3-1 (or the pseudogene TRBV3-2) with TRBJ2-5, with D possibly being TRBD1 (6 bases). Germline assignment: CDR1 LGHDT and CDR2 YNNKEL (reference sequence). V was clipped by 1 base and J by 5 bases, with 11 bases between them. This CDR3 is 14 amino acids long. In nucleotides, the CDR3 is TGTGCCAGCAGCCAAGTAGGGGGTGTGGAGACCCAGTACTTC. It translates to CASSQVGGVETQYF.

This sequence joins TRBV19 and TRBJ1-5, with TRBD1 as a possible D gene (6 bases). V was pared by 10 bases and J by 6 bases, with 16 bases between. The CDR3 runs to 13 residues. The V gene's germline CDR1 is LNHDA and CDR2 SQIVND (reference sequence). CDR3 loop: CATGGGGGQPQHF. CDR3 bases: TGTGCCACCGGGGGAGGGGGAGGTCAGCCCCAGCATTTT.

In DNA, the CDR3 is TGTGCCAGCAGCAGGCCTCCGGGACAGAACACCGGGGAGCTGTTTTTT. It encodes CASSRPPGQNTGELFF. This chain uses TRBV5-6 with TRBJ2-2, with TRBD1 as a possible D gene (6 bases). Germline V CDR1 and CDR2: SGHDT, YYEEEE. Trimming removed 4 bases at V and 1 base at J, with 14 bases between. This CDR3 region has 16 residues.

The V and J genes are TRBV5-1 and TRBJ1-5, with D unresolved. This CDR3 has 14 amino acids. Trimming cost V 4 bases and J 3 bases, with 11 bases left between them. The germline gives CDR1 SGHRS, CDR2 YFSETQ. The chain's CDR3 is CASSPSDTNQPQHF. The CDR3 DNA reads as TGCGCCAGCAGCCCCTCAGACACCAATCAGCCCCAGCATTTT.

The chain combines TRBV7-2 with TRBJ2-1; D is perhaps TRBD1 or TRBD2 (5 bases each). The V gene lost 4 bases and the J gene lost 9 bases, with 19 bases spanning the gap. From germline, CDR1 is SGHTA and CDR2 FQGNSA. CDR3 length equals 15 residues. The DNA of the CDR3 is TGTGCCAGCAGCTGGGCCCTGGGGACCGCGGGTGAGCAGTTCTTC. Protein sequence: CASSWALGTAGEQFF.

V and J are TRBV24-1 and TRBJ1-2, with D possibly being TRBD1 (5 bases). Trimming removed 9 bases at V and 3 bases at J, with 10 bases between. There are 12 residues in the CDR3. Germline loops: CDR1 KGHDR, CDR2 SFDVKD. For the CDR3, the DNA is TGTGCCACCTGGGGGGTGGACTATGGCTACACCTTC. It translates to CATWGVDYGYTF.

This clone was observed once. The chain links TRBV6-5 to TRBJ2-1, with 8 bases fitting TRBD2. CDR1 and CDR2 (germline): MNHEY, SVGAGI. The V segment lost 6 bases and the J segment 5 bases; nucleotides outside the gene matches: 9. The CDR3 is 15 amino acids. This chain's CDR3 is CASSPGLVINNEQFF. The CDR3 nucleotides are TGTGCCAGCAGCCCGGGACTAGTCATCAACAATGAGCAGTTCTTC.

In this sample, this clone turned up once. The genes are TRBV28 and TRBJ1-4, with D maybe TRBD1 (6 bases). V was clipped by 7 bases and J by 8 bases, with 20 bases between them. Germline-derived CDR1 and CDR2 are MDHEN and SYDVKM. This CDR3 is built from 15 residues. The CDR3 bases are TGTGCCAGCACGCAAGGGGGGGTCCTGGGCGAAAAACTGTTTTTT. It translates to CASTQGGVLGEKLFF.

V and J are TRBV2 and TRBJ2-7; 9 nucleotides line up with TRBD2. Germline V gene sequence: CDR1 SNHLY, CDR2 FYNNEI. This CDR3 is 15 amino acids long. V trimming: 6 bases; J trimming: 1 base; junction bases outside the gene matches: 7. The CDR3 here is CASSKGLAGSYEQYF. CDR3 nucleotides: TGTGCCAGCAGCAAGGGGCTAGCGGGATCCTACGAGCAGTACTTC.

The rearrangement uses TRBV3-1 (or the pseudogene TRBV3-2) and TRBJ2-7; possible D gene TRBD1, 6 bases. The CDR3 consists of 13 residues. The germline CDR1 and CDR2 sequences are LGHDT and YNNKEL (reference sequence). V was pared by 4 bases and J by 10 bases, with 17 bases between. CDR3 protein: CASSLILQGFQYF. The CDR3 DNA follows: TGTGCCAGCAGCCTGATTTTACAGGGATTTCAGTACTTC.

The rearrangement links TRBV12-3 or TRBV12-4 to TRBJ1-1; D not certain. This CDR3 has 11 residues. V was clipped by 5 bases and J by 8 bases, with 9 bases between them. The CDR3 protein is CASSQYGEAFF. CDR3 DNA: TGTGCCAGCAGTCAATACGGGGAAGCTTTCTTT.